Listed below are T cell receptor beta chains from one sample, sequenced in a study of shared clonotypes between healthy human individuals. Libraries were prepared by immunoSEQ multiplex PCR; TCRdb keeps only in-frame clonotypes and omits some of them. The sample holds fewer than 1.6 million clones, approximately 98.5% seen once. Sequencing was carried out using naive CD4+ T cells sorted from blood. All receptors derive from a man aged 25-45 years in good health. CDR3s include the opening cysteine and the closing phenylalanine or tryptophan. A D gene is named only where the DNA matches it firmly. Clone sizes are given selectively: once, few, many, or a class where the clone is expanded.

abundance | j_gene | d_gene | v_gene | CDR3aa | CDR3nt
. | TRBJ2-7 | . | TRBV15 | CATSRDRGNSYEQYF | TGTGCCACCAGCAGAGACCGGGGGAACTCCTACGAGCAGTACTTC
. | TRBJ2-3 | . | TRBV10-3 | CAIKLLADTQYF | TGTGCCATCAAACTATTAGCAGATACGCAGTATTTT
. | TRBJ1-2 | . | TRBV29-1 | CSAKANYGYTF | TGCAGCGCTAAAGCTAACTATGGCTACACCTTC
. | TRBJ2-2 | . | TRBV7-9 | CASSPPGLDTGELFF | TGTGCCAGCAGCCCCCCGGGACTTGACACCGGGGAGCTGTTTTTT
. | TRBJ2-7 | TRBD2 | TRBV9 | CASSFSGVSYEQYF | TGTGCCAGCAGTTTTAGCGGGGTTAGCTACGAGCAGTACTTC
. | TRBJ2-1 | . | TRBV9 | CASSVGTFNEQFF | TGTGCCAGCAGCGTAGGGACTTTCAATGAGCAGTTCTTC
. | TRBJ2-7 | . | TRBV5-1 | CASSLSGYEQYF | TGCGCCAGCAGCTTGTCTGGGTACGAGCAGTACTTC
. | TRBJ2-7 | TRBD2 | TRBV9 | CASSAKVSGRTSDLYEQYF | TGTGCCAGCAGCGCTAAAGTCAGTGGGCGGACTAGCGACCTTTACGAGCAGTACTTC
. | TRBJ2-7 | . | TRBV20-1 | CSASTGYEQYF | TGCAGTGCTAGTACGGGATACGAGCAGTACTTC
. | TRBJ2-1 | . | TRBV10-3 | CAIASAEVYNEQFF | TGTGCCATCGCCTCGGCGGAGGTATACAATGAGCAGTTCTTC
. | TRBJ1-1 | TRBD1 | TRBV6-1 | CASSEQGQGKNTEAFF | TGTGCCAGCAGTGAACAAGGACAGGGGAAGAACACTGAAGCTTTCTTT
once | TRBJ2-1 | . | TRBV28 | CASSLSLVTEQFF | TGTGCCAGCAGTTTATCCTTAGTGACTGAGCAGTTCTTC
. | TRBJ2-1 | . | TRBV11-2 | CASSPLGISSYNEQFF | TGTGCCAGCAGCCCTCTGGGGATTAGCTCCTACAATGAGCAGTTCTTC
. | TRBJ1-2 | . | TRBV7-2 | CASSLGRSYGYTF | TGTGCCAGCAGCTTGGGCAGAAGCTATGGCTACACCTTC
. | TRBJ1-1 | . | TRBV5-1 | CASSFPRGGGGTEAFF | TGCGCCAGCAGCTTCCCCCGGGGGGGCGGTGGCACTGAAGCTTTCTTT
. | TRBJ2-5 | TRBD2 | TRBV10-3 | CAISQLAGIETQYF | TGTGCCATCAGTCAACTAGCGGGGATAGAGACCCAGTACTTC
. | TRBJ1-3 | . | TRBV2 | CASGTSGNTIYF | TGTGCCAGCGGGACATCTGGAAACACCATATATTTT
. | TRBJ1-5 | TRBD1 | TRBV6-1 | CASSLGQGPQHF | TGTGCCAGCAGTCTGGGACAGGGGCCCCAGCATTTT
. | TRBJ1-5 | . | TRBV4-3 | CASSRGPENHQPQHF | TGCGCCAGCAGCCGTGGCCCAGAGAATCATCAGCCCCAGCATTTT
. | TRBJ1-1 | . | TRBV28 | CASSLLRAGNTEAFF | TGTGCCAGCAGTTTATTGCGGGCCGGCAACACTGAAGCTTTCTTT
. | TRBJ2-7 | TRBD2 | TRBV27 | CASSLRSGRDYEQYF | TGTGCCAGCAGTTTAAGAAGCGGGAGGGACTACGAGCAGTACTTC
. | TRBJ2-1 | TRBD2 | TRBV10-3 | CAISESDGLAGGDEQFF | TGTGCCATCAGTGAGTCGGATGGACTAGCGGGAGGGGATGAGCAGTTCTTC
once | TRBJ2-1 | TRBD1 | TRBV27 | CASIMGTGRELRYNEQFF | TGTGCCAGCATCATGGGGACAGGGCGGGAGCTACGATACAATGAGCAGTTCTTC
. | TRBJ1-2 | . | TRBV6-6 | CASGPPVPNYGYTF | TGTGCCAGCGGTCCTCCAGTACCTAACTATGGCTACACCTTC
once | TRBJ2-1 | TRBD2 | TRBV9 | CASSLADNEQFF | TGTGCCAGCAGCCTAGCGGACAATGAGCAGTTCTTC
. | TRBJ1-5 | . | TRBV7-3 | CASSPLNQPQHF | TGTGCCAGCAGCCCCCTCAATCAGCCCCAGCATTTT
. | TRBJ2-7 | . | TRBV5-5 | CASSAAGGLSFYEQYF | TGTGCCAGCAGCGCGGCTGGGGGGTTGAGTTTCTACGAGCAGTACTTC
. | TRBJ2-1 | TRBD2 | TRBV7-3 | CASSLRLAGGKEQFF | TGTGCCAGCAGCTTACGACTAGCGGGAGGGAAGGAGCAGTTCTTC
once | TRBJ2-2 | . | TRBV28 | CASSLMPWELFF | TGTGCCAGCAGTTTAATGCCGTGGGAGCTGTTTTTT
. | TRBJ2-2 | . | TRBV11-2 | CASSLSVGTGELFF | TGTGCCAGCAGCTTATCTGTCGGCACCGGGGAGCTGTTTTTT
. | TRBJ2-3 | TRBD2 | TRBV7-4 | CASSLLSLSGGRATDTQYF | TGTGCCAGCAGCTTACTAAGCCTCTCTGGCGGGAGGGCAACCGATACGCAGTATTTT
. | TRBJ1-2 | . | TRBV29-1 | CSVAKDNGYTF | TGCAGCGTGGCCAAGGACAACGGCTACACCTTC
. | TRBJ2-1 | . | TRBV5-1 | CASSSSGTQRGEQFF | TGCGCCAGCAGCTCCTCCGGGACCCAGAGGGGTGAGCAGTTCTTC
. | TRBJ2-7 | TRBD1 | TRBV19 | CASSFRQGASEQYF | TGTGCCAGTAGTTTCAGACAGGGGGCGTCCGAGCAGTACTTC
. | TRBJ2-1 | . | TRBV5-1 | CASNRAGTISYNEQFF | TGCGCCAGCAACCGGGCCGGGACAATTTCCTACAATGAGCAGTTCTTC
. | TRBJ2-2 | . | TRBV4-1 | CASSQGLGGTGELFF | TGCGCCAGCAGCCAAGGGTTAGGTGGCACCGGGGAGCTGTTTTTT